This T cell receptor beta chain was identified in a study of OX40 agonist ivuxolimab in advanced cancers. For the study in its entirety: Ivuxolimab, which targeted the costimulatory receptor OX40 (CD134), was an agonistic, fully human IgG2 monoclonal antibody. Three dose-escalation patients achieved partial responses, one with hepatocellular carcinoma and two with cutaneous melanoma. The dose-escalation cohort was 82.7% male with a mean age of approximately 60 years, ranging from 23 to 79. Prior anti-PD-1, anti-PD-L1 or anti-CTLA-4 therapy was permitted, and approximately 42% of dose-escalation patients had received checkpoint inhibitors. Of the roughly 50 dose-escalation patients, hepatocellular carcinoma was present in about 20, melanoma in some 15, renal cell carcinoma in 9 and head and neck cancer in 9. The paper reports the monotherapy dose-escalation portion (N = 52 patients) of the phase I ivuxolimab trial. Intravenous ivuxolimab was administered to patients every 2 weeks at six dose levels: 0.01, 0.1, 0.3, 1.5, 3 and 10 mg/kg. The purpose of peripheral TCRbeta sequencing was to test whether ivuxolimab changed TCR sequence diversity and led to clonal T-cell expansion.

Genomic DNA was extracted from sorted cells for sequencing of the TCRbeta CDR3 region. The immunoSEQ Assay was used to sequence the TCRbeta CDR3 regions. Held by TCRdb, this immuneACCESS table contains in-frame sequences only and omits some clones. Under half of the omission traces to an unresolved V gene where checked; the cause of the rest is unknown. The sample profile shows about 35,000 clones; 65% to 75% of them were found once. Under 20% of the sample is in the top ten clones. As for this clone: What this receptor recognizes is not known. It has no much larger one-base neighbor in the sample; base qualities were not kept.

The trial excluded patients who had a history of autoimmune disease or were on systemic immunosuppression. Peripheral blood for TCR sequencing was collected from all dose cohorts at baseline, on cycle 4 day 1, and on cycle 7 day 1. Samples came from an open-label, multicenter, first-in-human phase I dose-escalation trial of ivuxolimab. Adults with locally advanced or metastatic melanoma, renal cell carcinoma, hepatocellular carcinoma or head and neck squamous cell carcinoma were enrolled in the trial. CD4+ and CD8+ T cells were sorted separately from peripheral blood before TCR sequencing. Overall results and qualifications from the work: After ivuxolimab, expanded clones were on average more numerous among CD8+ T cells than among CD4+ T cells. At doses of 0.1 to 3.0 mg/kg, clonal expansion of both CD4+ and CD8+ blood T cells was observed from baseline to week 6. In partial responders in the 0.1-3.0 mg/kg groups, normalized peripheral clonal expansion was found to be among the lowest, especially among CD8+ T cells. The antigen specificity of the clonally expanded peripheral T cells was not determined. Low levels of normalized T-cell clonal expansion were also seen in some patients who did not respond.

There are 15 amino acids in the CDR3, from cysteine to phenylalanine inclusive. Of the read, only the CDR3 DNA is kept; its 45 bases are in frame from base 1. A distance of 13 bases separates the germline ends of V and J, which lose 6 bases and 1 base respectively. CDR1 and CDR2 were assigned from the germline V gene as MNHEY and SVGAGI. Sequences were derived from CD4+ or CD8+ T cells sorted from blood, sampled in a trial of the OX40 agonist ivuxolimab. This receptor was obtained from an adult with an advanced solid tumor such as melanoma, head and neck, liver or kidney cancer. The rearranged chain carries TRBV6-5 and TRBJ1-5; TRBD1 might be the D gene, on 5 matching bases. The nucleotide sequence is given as TGTGCCAGCAGCAGAGGGGTAGCGAGCAATCAGCCCCAGCATTTT. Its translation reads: CASSRGVASNQPQHF.